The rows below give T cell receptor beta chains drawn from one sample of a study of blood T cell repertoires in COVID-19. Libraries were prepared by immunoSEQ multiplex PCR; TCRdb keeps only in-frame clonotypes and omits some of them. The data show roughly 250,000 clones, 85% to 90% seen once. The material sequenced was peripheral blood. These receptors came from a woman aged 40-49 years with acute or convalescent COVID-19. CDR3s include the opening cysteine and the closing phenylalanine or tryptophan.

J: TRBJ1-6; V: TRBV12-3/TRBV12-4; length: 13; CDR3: CASGTGRLSPLHF
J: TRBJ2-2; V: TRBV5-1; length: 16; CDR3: CASSSGTIKNTGELFF
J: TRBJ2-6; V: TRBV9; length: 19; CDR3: CASSVAWRGGLAGANVLTF
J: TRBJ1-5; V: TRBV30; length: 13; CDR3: CAWSVQVNQPQHF
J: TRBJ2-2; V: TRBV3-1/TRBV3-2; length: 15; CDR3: CASSQRRGFTGELFF
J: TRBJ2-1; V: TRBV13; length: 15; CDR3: CASSTGTGSENEQFF
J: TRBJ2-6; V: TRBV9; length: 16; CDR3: CASNSGTASGANVLTF
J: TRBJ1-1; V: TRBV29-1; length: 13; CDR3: CSGNSGGKTEAFF
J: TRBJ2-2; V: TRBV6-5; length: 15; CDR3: CASSPGQGKAGELFF
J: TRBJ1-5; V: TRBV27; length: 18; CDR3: CASSPFRDRGPSNQPQHF
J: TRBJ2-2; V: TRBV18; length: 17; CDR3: CASSRASGGRNTGELFF
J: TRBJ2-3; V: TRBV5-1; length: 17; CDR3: CASSLAGQGRVSDTQYF
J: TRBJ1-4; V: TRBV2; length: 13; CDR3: CASSERLALGLFF
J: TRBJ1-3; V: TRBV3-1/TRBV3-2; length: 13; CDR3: CASSQAVRNTIYF
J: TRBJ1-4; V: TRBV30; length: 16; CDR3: CAWSAGRTGAVEKLFF
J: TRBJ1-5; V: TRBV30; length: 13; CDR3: CAWPNGGNQPQHF
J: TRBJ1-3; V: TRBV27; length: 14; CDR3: CASATGFSGNTIYF
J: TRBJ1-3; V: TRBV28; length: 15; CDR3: CASSLGTFSGNTIYF
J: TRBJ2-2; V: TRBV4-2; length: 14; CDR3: CASSPGVGTGELFF
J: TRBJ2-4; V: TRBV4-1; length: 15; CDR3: CASSQRSLAKNIQYF
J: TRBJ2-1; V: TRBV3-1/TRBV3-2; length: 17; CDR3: CASSPISGQAPKDEQFF
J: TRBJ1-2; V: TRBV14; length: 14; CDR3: CASSPDRGRYGYTF
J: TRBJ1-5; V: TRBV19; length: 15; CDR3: CASSSQGSSNQPQHF
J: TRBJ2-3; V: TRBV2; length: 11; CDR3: CASSLLAGADF
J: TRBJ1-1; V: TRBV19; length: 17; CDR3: CASSQVGTTKGGTEAFF
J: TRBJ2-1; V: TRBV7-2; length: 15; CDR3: CASSLDLSSYNEQFF
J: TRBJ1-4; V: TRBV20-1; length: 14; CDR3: CSASELQGQEKLFF
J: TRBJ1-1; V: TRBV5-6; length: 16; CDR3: CASSLKSNSLNTEAFF
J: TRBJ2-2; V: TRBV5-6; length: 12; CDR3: CASRKGYGELFF
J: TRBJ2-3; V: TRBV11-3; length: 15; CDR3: CASSLGLAAEDTQYF
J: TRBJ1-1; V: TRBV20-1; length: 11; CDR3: CSAPRGTEAFF
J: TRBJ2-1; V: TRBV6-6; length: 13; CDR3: CASRYDNYNEQFF
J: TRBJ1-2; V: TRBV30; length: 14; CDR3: CAYRRVGARYGYTF
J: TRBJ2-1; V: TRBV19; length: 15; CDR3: CASSITGASEHEQFF
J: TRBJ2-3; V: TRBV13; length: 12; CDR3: CASSGPRHTQYF
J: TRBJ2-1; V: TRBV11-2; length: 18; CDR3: CASSLGPILAGDGNEQFF
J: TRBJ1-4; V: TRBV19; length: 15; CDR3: CASSPKAGPNEKLFF
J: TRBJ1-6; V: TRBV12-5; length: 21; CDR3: CASGLRTLFIAGQSINSPLHF
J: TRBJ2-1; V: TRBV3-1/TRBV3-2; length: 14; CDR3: CASSQDLRAGEQFF
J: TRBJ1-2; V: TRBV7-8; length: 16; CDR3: CASSSMETGGDYGYTF
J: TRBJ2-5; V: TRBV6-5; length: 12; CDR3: CASTGHLEAQYF
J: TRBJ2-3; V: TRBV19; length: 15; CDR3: CASSPGQGALGTQYF